This TCR beta chain was observed in a study of response to subunit inactivated influenza vaccine. A single record per CDR3 protein comes from TCRdb applying MiXCR to the RT-PCR reads. The sample yields about 570,000 distinct CDR3 sequences, roughly 12% seen once. The CDR3 sequence is 14 residues long. In germline, CDR1 is SEHNR, CDR2 FQNEAQ (reference sequence). The V and J ends lost 1 base and 8 bases respectively, with 12 bases between them. The same specimen was also included in a second study, on T cells expressing NK-cell markers. From that report: UMI-tagged 5'RACE template switching yielded the TCR beta cDNA. With respect to HCMV, seven of the eight sequenced donors were seropositive, and one was seronegative. Within several experiments, an anti-gamma-delta TCR antibody kept the sorting limited to alpha-beta TCR T cells. For about six donors, the dominant NKG2C+ clonotypes made up about 1.0-8% of their CD8+ T cells. Questions lingered over whether expanded NKG2C+ T cell clones were HCMV-specific.

The source material was PBMCs from blood, sampled on the day of vaccination. The source of this sequence is a man aged 50-60 years who received an inactivated influenza vaccine. The chain combines TRBV7-9 with TRBJ2-1, with D possibly matching TRBD1 (5 bases). The CDR3, as DNA: TGTGCCAGCAGCTTAGTCAGGGTTGCCGATGAGCAGTTCTTC. Encoded protein: CASSLVRVADEQFF.